The entry below describes one T cell receptor beta chain. Its antigen is currently unknown. The data derive from a study of cytotoxic CD8 clonotypes in ibrutinib-treated CLL. Looking at the study overall: A mean of around 250,000 productive templates and about 88,000 productive rearrangements was obtained per sample. The study, taken as a whole, reports: Sampling time points were not equivalent between sustained-remission and progressing patients.

CDR3 size: 19 residues. Germline V gene sequence: CDR1 SGHDT, CDR2 YYEEEE. V was shortened by 5 bases and J by 3 bases, with 27 bases between the two germline ends. The protocol was immunoSEQ multiplex PCR, while the TCRdb copy is restricted to in-frame clones and leaves out a portion. The sample yields around 310,000 clones, roughly 85% seen once. This specimen consisted of PBMCs, obtained before ibrutinib treatment. This chain uses TRBV5-6 with TRBJ1-3, with D possibly matching TRBD1 (6 bases). This clonotype originated in a human donor with chronic lymphocytic leukemia. The CDR3 nucleotides read TGTGCCAGCAGACAAACCGGGACTGGTGACAGGTTGGGTGGAAACACCATATATTTT. This gives the protein CASRQTGTGDRLGGNTIYF. The whole variable domain, remainder taken from reference TRBV5-6 and TRBJ1-3, is DAGVTQSPTHLIKTRGQQVTLRCSPKSGHDTVSWYQQALGQGPQFIFQYYEEEERQRGNFPDRFSGHQFPNYSSELNVNALLLGDSALYLCASRQTGTGDRLGGNTIYFGEGSWLTVV.